This entry features one T cell receptor (beta chain) sequence. Its binding antigen is unknown. Within one base of it there is no much larger clone, and no base qualities were kept. The record originates from a study of T cells after yellow fever vaccination (dated by TCRdb to the late 2010s). With respect to the entire study: The SMART-Seq v4 Ultra Low Input RNA kit was used to prepare libraries from fractions with low cell numbers. To follow T-cell clones before and after both primary and booster YFV17D yellow fever vaccination, bulk TCR alpha and beta repertoires underwent longitudinal sequencing. Two healthy male donors made up the cohort, one aged 18 to 29 years and the other aged 30 to 40 years. Blood samples were taken at several timepoints before and after primary and secondary immunization, and bulk PBMC replicates and cell subsets were isolated.

TCR cDNA was synthesized by 5'RACE template switching, which introduced a universal primer site and unique molecular identifiers. Priming of cDNA synthesis was performed from both the TCR alpha and TCR beta constant segments. Library amplification used two PCR steps, and the second PCR step added sample barcodes and sequencing adapters. Sequencing of libraries was performed on Illumina HiSeq 2500 (2x100 bp) or NovaSeq (2x150 bp). The original pipeline was this. MIGEC handled demultiplexing of reads and collapsing into UMI consensus sequences, while MiXCR performed V(D)J alignment. Vaccine-responding clonotypes were defined with edgeR using replicate PBMC samples, requiring FDR below 0.01 and a log2 fold change above 5 up to day 15. CD4 or CD8 identity was assigned to each bulk clonotype according to whether the clonotype was present at higher abundance in the sequenced CD4 repertoire or the sequenced CD8 repertoire. In TCRdb, the public reads were trimmed at Q25 with fastp and aligned with MiXCR, with productive beta chains retained. Each record represents a unique CDR3 protein, reported with the most common genes and DNA among its rows. In this record, the V and J calls reflect TCRdb's handling and not the investigators' own analysis. This sample comprises 300,000 to 450,000 distinct CDR3 sequences, approximately 8% of them detected only once. The ten most abundant clones make up around 17% of the sample.

This sample's treatment or condition label indicates: live attenuated yellow fever vaccine strain. At every blood-draw timepoint, two biological replicates of bulk PBMCs were collected. PBMCs were isolated from peripheral blood using a standard Ficoll-Paque protocol. TriZol was used to extract RNA from bulk PBMCs, from CD4 and CD8 fractions, and from dextramer-positive and dextramer-negative fractions. Sequences SGHRS (CDR1) and YFSETQ (CDR2) are obtained from the germline V gene. V and J are trimmed by 4 bases and 5 bases, and the gene matches miss 13 bases of the junction. There are 17 amino acids in the CDR3, from cysteine to phenylalanine inclusive. The kept DNA is CDR3 alone, 51 bases in frame from the first base. Results the study describes overall, beyond this receptor: Most clones expanded after primary vaccination were re-detected after the booster (approximately 96% of CD4 and 88% of CD8), suggesting broad memory maintenance. Because the study included only a couple of donors, the extent to which the findings can be generalized is limited. A small fraction of clonotypes appeared in both the CD4 and CD8 compartments, likely as a result of convergent recombination. Computational filtering was required because FACS-sorted repertoires could contain abundant contaminating clonotypes from the bulk population. Compared with the primary T-cell response, the secondary T-cell response was weaker but faster, peaking on day 5 rather than day 15.

The sequence was collected from a man aged 18 to 35 who received the YFV17D yellow fever vaccine. Sequences were derived from PBMCs, sampled about 41 days after the first yellow fever vaccination. The rearrangement joined TRBV5-1 to TRBJ2-5; TRBD2 agrees with 11 junctional bases. The CDR3 protein: CASSLGTSGHTGETQYF. Read as DNA, the sequence is TGCGCCAGCAGCCTGGGGACTAGCGGTCATACAGGGGAGACCCAGTACTTC.